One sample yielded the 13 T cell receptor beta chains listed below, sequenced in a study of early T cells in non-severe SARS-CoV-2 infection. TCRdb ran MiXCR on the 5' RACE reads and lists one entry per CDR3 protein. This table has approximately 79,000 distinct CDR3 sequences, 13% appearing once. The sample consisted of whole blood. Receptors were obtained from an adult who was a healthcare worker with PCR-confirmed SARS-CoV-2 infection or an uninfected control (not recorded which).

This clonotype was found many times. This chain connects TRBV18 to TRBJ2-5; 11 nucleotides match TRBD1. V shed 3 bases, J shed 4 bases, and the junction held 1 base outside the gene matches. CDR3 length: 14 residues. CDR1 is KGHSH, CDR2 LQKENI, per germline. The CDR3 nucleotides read TGTGCCAGCTCACCTGGGACAGGGGGAGAGACCCAGTACTTC. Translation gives CASSPGTGGETQYF.

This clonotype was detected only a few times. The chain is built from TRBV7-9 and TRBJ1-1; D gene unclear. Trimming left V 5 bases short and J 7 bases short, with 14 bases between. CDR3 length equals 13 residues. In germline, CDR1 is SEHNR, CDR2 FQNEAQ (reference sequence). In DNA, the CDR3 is TGTGCCAGCAGCCAAATCTATCGAGGTGAAGCTTTCTTT. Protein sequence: CASSQIYRGEAFF.

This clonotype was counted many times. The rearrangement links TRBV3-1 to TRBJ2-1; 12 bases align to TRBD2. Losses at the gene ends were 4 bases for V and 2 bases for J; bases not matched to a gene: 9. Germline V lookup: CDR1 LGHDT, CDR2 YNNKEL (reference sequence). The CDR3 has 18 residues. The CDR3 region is CASSRLLTSGGTYNEQFF. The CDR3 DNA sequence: TGTGCCAGCAGCCGCCTATTAACTAGCGGGGGGACCTACAATGAGCAGTTCTTC.

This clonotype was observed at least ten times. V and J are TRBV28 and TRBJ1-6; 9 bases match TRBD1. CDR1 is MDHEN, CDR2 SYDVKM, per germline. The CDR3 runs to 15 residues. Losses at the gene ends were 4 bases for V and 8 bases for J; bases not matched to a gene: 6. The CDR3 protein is CASSSYRGQYSPLHF. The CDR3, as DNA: TGTGCCAGCAGTTCTTACAGGGGGCAGTATTCACCCCTCCACTTT.

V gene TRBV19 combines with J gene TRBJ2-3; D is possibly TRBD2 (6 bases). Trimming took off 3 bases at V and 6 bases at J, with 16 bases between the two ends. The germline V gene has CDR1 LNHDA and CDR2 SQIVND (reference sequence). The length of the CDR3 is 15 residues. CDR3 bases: TGTGCCAGTAGTATTCTTTCTAGCGTTGCGGATACGCAGTATTTT. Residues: CASSILSSVADTQYF.

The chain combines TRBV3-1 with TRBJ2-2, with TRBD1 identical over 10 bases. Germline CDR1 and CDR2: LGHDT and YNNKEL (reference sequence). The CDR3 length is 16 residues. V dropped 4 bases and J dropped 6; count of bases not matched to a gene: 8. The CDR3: CASSPRDGTGAGELFF. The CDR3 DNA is TGTGCCAGCAGCCCTCGAGACGGGACAGGGGCCGGGGAGCTGTTTTTT.

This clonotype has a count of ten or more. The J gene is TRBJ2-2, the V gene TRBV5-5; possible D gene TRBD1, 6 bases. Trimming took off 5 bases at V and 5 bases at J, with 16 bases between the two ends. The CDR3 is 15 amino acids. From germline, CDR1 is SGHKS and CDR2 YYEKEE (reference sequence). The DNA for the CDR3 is TGTGCCAGCAGAGGAAACAGGGAGTTGACCGGGGAGCTGTTTTTT. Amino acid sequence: CASRGNRELTGELFF. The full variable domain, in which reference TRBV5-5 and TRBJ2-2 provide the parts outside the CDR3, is DAGVTQSPTHLIKTRGQQVTLRCSPISGHKSVSWYQQVLGQGPQFIFQYYEKEERGRGNFPDRFSARQFPNYSSELNVNALLLGDSALYLCASRGNRELTGELFFGEGSRLTVL.

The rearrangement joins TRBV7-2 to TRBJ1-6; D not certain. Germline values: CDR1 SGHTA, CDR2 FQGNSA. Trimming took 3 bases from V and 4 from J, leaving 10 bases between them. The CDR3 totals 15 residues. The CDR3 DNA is TGTGCCAGCAGCTTGTATACCGGGTATAATTCACCCCTCCACTTT. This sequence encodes CASSLYTGYNSPLHF.

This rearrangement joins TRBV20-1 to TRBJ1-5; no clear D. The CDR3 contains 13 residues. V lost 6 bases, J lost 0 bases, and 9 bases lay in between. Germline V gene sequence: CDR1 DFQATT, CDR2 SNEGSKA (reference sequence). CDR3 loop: CSARTDSNQPQHF. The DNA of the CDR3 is TGCAGTGCCCGGACGGATAGCAATCAGCCCCAGCATTTT.

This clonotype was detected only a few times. The CDR3 DNA reads TGTGCCAGCAGTGTCCTACGCCTGAACACTGAAGCTTTCTTT. Translating gives CASSVLRLNTEAFF. The rearrangement links TRBV6-1 to TRBJ1-1; no firm D call. The CDR3 runs to 14 residues. The germline V and J ends were trimmed by 4 bases and 0 bases, with 9 bases remaining between them. Germline V gene data show CDR1 as MNHNS and CDR2 as SASEGT.

The DNA of the CDR3 is TGCGCCAGCAGCCAAGGTATGGGCAGCGGAGGCAATCAGCCCCAGCATTTT. It translates to CASSQGMGSGGNQPQHF. The chain recombines TRBV4-1 with TRBJ1-5; D gene unclear. The CDR3 runs to 17 residues. The germline V gene encodes CDR1 MGHRA and CDR2 YSYEKL. Trimming took off 1 base at V and 2 bases at J, with 15 bases between the two ends.

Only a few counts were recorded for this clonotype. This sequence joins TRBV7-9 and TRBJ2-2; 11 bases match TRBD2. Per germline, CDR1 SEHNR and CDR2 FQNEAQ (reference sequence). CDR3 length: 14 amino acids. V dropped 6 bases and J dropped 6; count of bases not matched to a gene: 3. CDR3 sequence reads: CASSRTSGPGELFF. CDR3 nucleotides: TGTGCCAGCAGTCGGACTAGCGGGCCCGGGGAGCTGTTTTTT.

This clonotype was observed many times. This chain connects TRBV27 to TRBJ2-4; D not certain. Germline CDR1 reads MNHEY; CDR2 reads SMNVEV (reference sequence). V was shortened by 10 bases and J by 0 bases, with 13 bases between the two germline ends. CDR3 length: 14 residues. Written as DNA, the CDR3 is TGTGCCATCCCCAACCAAGAAGCCAAAAACATTCAGTACTTC. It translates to CAIPNQEAKNIQYF.